These 2 T cell receptor beta chains originate from one sample sequenced in a study of blood T cell repertoires in COVID-19. Clones were sequenced by immunoSEQ multiplex PCR, and TCRdb holds only the in-frame ones, with some missing. This table holds 200,000 to 250,000 clones, roughly 89% found once. The material sequenced was PBMCs or T cells enriched from blood (not recorded which). The receptors shown here come from a woman in her forties with acute COVID-19.

This clone was detected once. V is TRBV19 and J is TRBJ2-5; 10 nucleotides align to TRBD2. V was clipped by 6 bases and J by 5 bases; unmatched bases: 9. The CDR3 contains 15 residues. Germline V lookup: CDR1 LNHDA, CDR2 SQIVND (reference sequence). The CDR3 region is CASSASGGAVETQYF. In nucleotides, the CDR3 is TGTGCCAGTAGCGCTAGCGGGGGCGCGGTTGAGACCCAGTACTTC.

The chain recombines TRBV2 with TRBJ2-1; no clear D gene. Germline V gene sequence: CDR1 SNHLY, CDR2 FYNNEI. This CDR3 has 15 amino acids. Deletions cut 2 bases from V and 0 bases from J, with 8 bases between. The chain's CDR3 is CASSESRSSYNEQFF. DNA of the CDR3: TGTGCCAGCAGTGAAAGTCGGAGCTCCTACAATGAGCAGTTCTTC. The whole variable domain, filled in from reference TRBV2 and TRBJ2-1, reads EPEVTQTPSHQVTQMGQEVILRCVPISNHLYFYWYRQILGQKVEFLVSFYNNEISEKSEIFDDQFSVERPDGSNFTLKIRSTKLEDSAMYFCASSESRSSYNEQFFGPGTRLTVL.